This entry concerns a single TCR beta chain. Measured with immunoSEQ multiplex PCR; TCRdb has only the in-frame clones, and not every one. The sample carries some 120,000 clones, 90% to 95% recorded once. This sample was included in a study of control samples from healthy donors and cancer patients. Germline CDR1 reads MNHGY; CDR2 reads SAAAGT. The CDR3 contains 15 residues. Trimming took 4 bases from V and 0 from J, leaving 13 bases between them. The chain carries TRBV6-8 and TRBJ2-7; D tentatively reads TRBD1 or TRBD2 (5 bases each). Sequencing was carried out using blood. This receptor was obtained from a woman aged 18-29 years in good health. CDR3 loop: CASSWGRIPSYEQYF. The CDR3 DNA reads TGTGCCAGCAGTTGGGGACGGATACCCTCCTACGAGCAGTACTTC.